These 13 T cell receptor beta chains originate from one sample sequenced in a study of blood T cell repertoires in COVID-19. The assay was immunoSEQ multiplex PCR, and TCRdb's table has in-frame clones only and misses some. The data contain about 130,000 clones, 75% to 90% of them singletons. The source material was PBMCs or T cells enriched from blood (not recorded which). These receptors all stem from a woman aged 45-60 years who had recovered from COVID-19.

For the CDR3, the DNA is TGTGCCATCAGTGAGGCGAGGACAGGGGAGGACGGCTACACCTTC. Protein sequence: CAISEARTGEDGYTF. The chain couples TRBV10-3 to TRBJ1-2, with TRBD1 identical over 9 bases. This CDR3 region has 15 residues. Germline CDR1 ENHRY, CDR2 SYGVKD. V lost 2 bases, J lost 8 bases, and 9 bases stayed unmatched.

The chain has TRBV6-6 and TRBJ1-2; 8 nucleotides agree with TRBD1. CDR3 length: 16 amino acids. The ends lost 2 bases at V and 2 bases at J; junction bases unmatched: 7. Germline V gene data show CDR1 as MNHNY and CDR2 as SVGAGI (reference sequence). CDR3 nucleotide sequence: TGTGCCAGCAGTTACCCTGGGACAGGTTTAAACTATGGCTACACCTTC. As protein: CASSYPGTGLNYGYTF.

With regard to this clone: A junction end diverges from the germline sequence, so it may reflect a read error. V and J are TRBV6-5 and TRBJ2-1; possibly TRBD2 for D (5 bases). The CDR3 contains 15 residues. Germline assignment: CDR1 MNHEY and CDR2 SVGAGI. CDR3 region: CASSDSAGSWEEQFF. CDR3 nucleotide sequence: TGTGCCAGCAGTGACTCTGCAGGTTCGTGGGAGGAGCAGTTCTTC.

The chain recombines TRBV11-2 with TRBJ2-7; TRBD1 is a possible D gene (6 bases). Germline V gene lookup returns CDR1 SGHAT and CDR2 FQNNGV. This CDR3 comprises 15 residues. V was clipped by 0 bases and J by 5 bases, with 14 bases between them. The CDR3 sequence is CASSLDLGWGHEQYF. In DNA form, the CDR3 reads TGTGCCAGCAGCTTAGATCTAGGCTGGGGGCACGAGCAGTACTTC.

The genes are TRBV7-8 and TRBJ2-2, with D perhaps matching TRBD1 (5 bases). CDR3 length: 14 residues. V was shortened by 7 bases and J by 6 bases, with 15 bases between the two germline ends. Germline V gene lookup returns CDR1 SGHVS and CDR2 FQNEAQ. The CDR3 DNA is TGTGCCAGCACCCAAGTCAGGGATCCCGGGGAGCTGTTTTTT. Its translation: CASTQVRDPGELFF.

The chain recombines TRBV29-1 with TRBJ1-1; D perhaps matches TRBD1 (6 bases). The CDR3 covers 15 residues. Looked up from germline, CDR1 is SQVTM and CDR2 is ANQGSEA. Trimming shortened V by 1 base and J by 1 base, and 13 bases separated the two germline ends. The CDR3 nucleotides read TGCAGCGTTGAAGGTAAGGGACACGAGAACACTGAAGCTTTCTTT. Its translation is CSVEGKGHENTEAFF.

The chain has TRBV7-6 and TRBJ1-2; no clear D. V was pared by 2 bases and J by 0 bases, with 7 bases between. This CDR3 has 14 residues. The germline gives CDR1 SGHVS, CDR2 FNYEAQ. The CDR3 loop reads CASSLTTANYGYTF. The DNA for the CDR3 is TGTGCCAGCAGCTTAACAACAGCTAACTATGGCTACACCTTC.

The rearrangement joins TRBV6-5 to TRBJ2-7; no reliable D call. Germline V gene sequence: CDR1 MNHEY, CDR2 SVGAGI. The CDR3 runs to 13 residues. V lost 7 bases and J 0 bases, leaving 10 bases between the germline ends. This CDR3 is CASITGDSYEQYF. DNA for the CDR3: TGTGCCAGCATAACGGGTGACTCCTACGAGCAGTACTTC.

The chain couples TRBV3-1 (or the pseudogene TRBV3-2) to TRBJ1-2; D perhaps matches TRBD1 (5 bases). V was pared by 6 bases and J by 4 bases, with 12 bases between. CDR1 and CDR2 from the germline V gene are LGHDT and YNNKEL (reference sequence). CDR3 length: 13 amino acids. In nucleotides, the CDR3 is TGTGCCAGCAGACAGCAGGGCAGCTATGGCTACACCTTC. Translating it yields CASRQQGSYGYTF.

The rearrangement joins TRBV28 to TRBJ1-2; D may be TRBD1 (5 bases). V was clipped by 9 bases and J by 8 bases, with 16 bases between them. The CDR3 is 12 residues long. The germline gives CDR1 MDHEN, CDR2 SYDVKM. The DNA of the CDR3 is TGTGCCAGTCGTATTAGGGGCCGCGGCTACACCTTC. Translation gives CASRIRGRGYTF.

The chain joins TRBV4-3 to TRBJ1-6; tentative D call: TRBD1 (5 bases). The CDR3 contains 14 residues. CDR1 LGHNA and CDR2 YSLEER come from the germline V gene. The V end was cut by 4 bases, the J end by 10 bases, with 14 bases between. CDR3 region: CASSRGGGDSPLHF. CDR3 DNA: TGCGCCAGCAGCCGCGGGGGGGGTGACTCACCCCTCCACTTT.

CDR3 amino acids: CASSPGSVEQYF. The CDR3 DNA is TGTGCCAGCAGCCCCGGGAGTGTAGAGCAGTACTTC. The rearrangement links TRBV11-3 to TRBJ2-7; possible D gene TRBD2, 6 bases. V gave up 5 bases and J gave up 7 bases, with 12 bases separating them. This CDR3 spans 12 amino acids. Per the germline V gene, CDR1 is SGHNT and CDR2 is YENEEA.

J is TRBJ2-2 and V is TRBV7-2; a possible D gene is TRBD1 (5 bases). The CDR3 runs 14 residues. In germline, CDR1 is SGHTA, CDR2 FQGNSA. V was pared by 1 base and J by 8 bases, with 11 bases between. As DNA, the CDR3 is TGTGCCAGCAGCTTAGGGACAAACGGGGGGGAGCTGTTTTTT. This codes for CASSLGTNGGELFF.